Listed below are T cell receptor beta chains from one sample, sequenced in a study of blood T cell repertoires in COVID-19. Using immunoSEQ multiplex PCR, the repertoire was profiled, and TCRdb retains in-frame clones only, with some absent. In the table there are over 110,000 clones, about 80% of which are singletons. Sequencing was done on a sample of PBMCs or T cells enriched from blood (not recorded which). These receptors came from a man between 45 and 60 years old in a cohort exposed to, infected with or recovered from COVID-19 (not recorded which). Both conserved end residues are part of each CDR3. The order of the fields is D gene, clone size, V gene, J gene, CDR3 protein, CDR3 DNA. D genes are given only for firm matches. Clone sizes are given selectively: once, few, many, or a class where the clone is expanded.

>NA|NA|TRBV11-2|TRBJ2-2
CASSESRYRANTGELFF
TGTGCCAGCAGCGAATCGCGGTACAGGGCGAACACCGGGGAGCTGTTTTTT
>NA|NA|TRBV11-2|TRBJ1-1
CASSLVQGLTEAFF
TGTGCCAGCAGCTTAGTACAGGGTCTGACTGAAGCTTTCTTT
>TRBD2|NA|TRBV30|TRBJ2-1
CAWSVGTNSYNEQFF
TGTGCCTGGAGTGTCGGGACTAACTCCTACAATGAGCAGTTCTTC
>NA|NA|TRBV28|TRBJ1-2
CASTRPGSGGGYTF
TGTGCCAGCACCCGACCTGGGTCCGGGGGTGGCTACACCTTC
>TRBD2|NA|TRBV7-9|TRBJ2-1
CASSFVAGGYNEQFF
TGTGCCAGCAGCTTCGTAGCGGGAGGGTACAATGAGCAGTTCTTC
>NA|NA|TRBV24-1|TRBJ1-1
CATGVEQGLTEAFF
TGTGCCACCGGGGTCGAACAGGGTTTGACTGAAGCTTTCTTT
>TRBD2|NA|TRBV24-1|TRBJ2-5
CATSDSPGLAKQETQYF
TGTGCCACCAGTGATTCCCCCGGACTAGCAAAACAAGAGACCCAGTACTTC
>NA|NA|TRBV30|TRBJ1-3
CAWSVPTGHSGNTIYF
TGTGCCTGGAGTGTACCTACAGGCCACTCTGGAAACACCATATATTTT
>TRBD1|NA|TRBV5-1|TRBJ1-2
CASSLGQGRYYGYTF
TGCGCCAGCAGCTTGGGACAGGGGCGCTACTATGGCTACACCTTC
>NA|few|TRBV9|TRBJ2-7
CASSVAPAGREQYF
TGTGCCAGCAGCGTAGCCCCCGCAGGGCGGGAGCAGTACTTC
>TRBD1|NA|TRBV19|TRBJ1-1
CASRRGDRDAEAFF
TGTGCCAGTAGAAGGGGGGACAGGGATGCTGAAGCTTTCTTT
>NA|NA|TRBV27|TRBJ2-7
CASSLRQATYEQYF
TGTGCCAGCAGTTTAAGACAGGCCACCTACGAGCAGTACTTC
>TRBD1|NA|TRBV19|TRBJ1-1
CASSIGGTGGRRAFF
TGTGCCAGTAGTATAGGCGGGACAGGGGGTCGCCGAGCTTTCTTT
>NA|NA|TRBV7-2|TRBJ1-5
CASSFGRGEVNQPQHF
TGTGCCAGCAGCTTTGGTCGAGGGGAGGTCAATCAGCCCCAGCATTTT
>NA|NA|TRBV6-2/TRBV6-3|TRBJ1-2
CASSYTRRSGDYGYTF
TGTGCCAGCAGTTACACCCGCCGCTCAGGTGACTATGGCTACACCTTC
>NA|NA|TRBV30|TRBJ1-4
CAWSRGVPFNEKLFF
TGTGCCTGGAGTCGCGGGGTGCCTTTTAATGAAAAACTGTTTTTT
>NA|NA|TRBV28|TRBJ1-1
CASRGQGWTEAFF
TGTGCCAGCAGGGGTCAGGGTTGGACTGAAGCTTTCTTT
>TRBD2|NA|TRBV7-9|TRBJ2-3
CASSLLAGLSTDTQYF
TGTGCCAGCAGCTTACTAGCGGGATTAAGCACAGATACGCAGTATTTT
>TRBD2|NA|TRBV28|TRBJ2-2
CASSTGTSGRTGELFF
TGTGCCAGCAGTACCGGGACTAGCGGGCGTACCGGGGAGCTGTTTTTT
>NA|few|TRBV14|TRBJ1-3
CASSQDRVLAGNTIYF
TGTGCCAGCAGCCAAGATCGAGTCCTCGCGGGAAACACCATATATTTT
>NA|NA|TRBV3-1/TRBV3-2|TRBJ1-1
CASSPPAGNTEAFF
TGTGCCAGCAGCCCCCCTGCGGGGAACACTGAAGCTTTCTTT
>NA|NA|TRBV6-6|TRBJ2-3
CASSPSGGGEYREGRFRDTQYF
TGTGCCAGCAGTCCATCGGGAGGGGGCGAGTATCGGGAGGGCCGATTCCGGGATACGCAGTATTTT
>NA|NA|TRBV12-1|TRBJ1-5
CASSFMTTSGTGGKIQPQHF
TGTGCCAGCAGCTTTATGACCACCTCCGGGACAGGGGGCAAAATTCAGCCCCAGCATTTT
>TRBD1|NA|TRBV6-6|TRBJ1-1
CASSPTGVSWAFF
TGTGCCAGCAGTCCCACAGGGGTTAGTTGGGCTTTCTTT
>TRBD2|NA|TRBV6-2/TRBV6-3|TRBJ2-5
CASSYQRGLLQETQYF
TGTGCCAGCAGTTACCAGCGGGGACTGCTCCAAGAGACCCAGTACTTC
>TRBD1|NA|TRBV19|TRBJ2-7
CASSIMETGLIREQYF
TGTGCCAGTAGTATAATGGAGACAGGGCTTATCCGAGAGCAGTACTTC
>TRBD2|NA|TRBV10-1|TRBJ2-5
CASSEIGVGTSGSGETQYF
TGCGCCAGCAGTGAAATAGGGGTGGGAACTAGCGGGAGCGGAGAGACCCAGTACTTC
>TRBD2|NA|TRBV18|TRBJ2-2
CASSPPAGGTGELFF
TGTGCCAGCTCACCACCAGCGGGAGGAACCGGGGAGCTGTTTTTT
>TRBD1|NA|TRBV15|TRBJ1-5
CATSRDGTGAVREGVQPQHF
TGTGCCACCAGCAGAGACGGGACAGGGGCCGTAAGGGAAGGGGTTCAGCCCCAGCATTTT
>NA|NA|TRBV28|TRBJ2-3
CASSLGSPDTQYF
TGTGCCAGCAGTTTAGGGAGCCCAGATACGCAGTATTTT
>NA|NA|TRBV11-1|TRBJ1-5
CASSLKGGNGNQPQHF
TGTGCCAGCAGCTTAAAAGGAGGGAATGGCAATCAGCCCCAGCATTTT
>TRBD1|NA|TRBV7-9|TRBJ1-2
CASSQGGQGYYGYTF
TGTGCCAGCAGCCAGGGGGGACAGGGTTACTATGGCTACACCTTC
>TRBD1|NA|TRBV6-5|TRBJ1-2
CASSYFLGDRPYGYTF
TGTGCCAGCAGTTACTTCCTTGGGGACAGGCCCTATGGCTACACCTTC
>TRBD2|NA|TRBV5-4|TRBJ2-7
CASTSGLAGVGEQYF
TGTGCCAGCACCTCGGGACTAGCGGGAGTGGGCGAGCAGTACTTC
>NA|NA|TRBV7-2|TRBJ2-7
CASSSRTRGEQYF
TGTGCCAGCAGCTCCAGGACCCGGGGCGAGCAGTACTTC
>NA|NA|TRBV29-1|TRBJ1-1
CSVWTAARGAFF
TGCAGCGTTTGGACAGCAGCCCGGGGAGCTTTCTTT
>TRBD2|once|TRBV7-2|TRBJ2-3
CASSLAGLAGSTDTQYF
TGTGCCAGCAGCTTAGCAGGCCTAGCGGGGAGCACAGATACGCAGTATTTT
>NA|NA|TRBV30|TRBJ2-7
CAWSPTVSYEQYF
TGTGCCTGGAGTCCCACGGTCTCCTACGAGCAGTACTTC
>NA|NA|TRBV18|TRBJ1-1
CASSRDIGNTEAFF
TGTGCCAGCTCCCGGGACATCGGGAACACTGAAGCTTTCTTT
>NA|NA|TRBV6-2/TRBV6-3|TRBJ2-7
CASSLTRITYEQYF
TGTGCCAGCAGCTTGACTAGGATCACCTACGAGCAGTACTTC
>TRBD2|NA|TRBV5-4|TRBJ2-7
CASSPPGLAGGSSYEQYF
TGTGCCAGCAGCCCCCCGGGACTAGCGGGAGGGAGCTCCTACGAGCAGTACTTC
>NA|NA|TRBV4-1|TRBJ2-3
CASSQAALPFGGTDTQYF
TGCGCCAGCAGCCAAGCGGCGCTCCCTTTCGGAGGCACAGATACGCAGTATTTT
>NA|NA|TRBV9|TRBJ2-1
CASSVAAGKKYNEQFF
TGTGCCAGCAGCGTAGCTGCAGGGAAAAAATACAATGAGCAGTTCTTC
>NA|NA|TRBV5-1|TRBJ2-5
CASRPPGLQETQYF
TGCGCCAGCAGGCCCCCGGGACTCCAAGAGACCCAGTACTTC
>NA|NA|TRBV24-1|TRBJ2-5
CATSGSAEVGETQYF
TGTGCCACCAGTGGATCTGCGGAAGTAGGCGAGACCCAGTACTTC